The 17 T cell receptor beta chains listed next were all sequenced from one sample in a study of control samples from healthy donors and cancer patients (TCRdb year 2020). The library was obtained by the immunoSEQ multiplex PCR assay. The table comes from immuneACCESS by way of TCRdb, which keeps in-frame sequences with V and J called. Part of the clones is missing from these tables; in studies checked, under half for an unresolved V gene and the rest for unknown reasons. In all, the sample holds about 230,000 clones, and around 79% of those were seen once. Approximately 12% of the sample belongs to the ten largest clones. The sequenced sample consisted of PBMCs. The receptors originated from an older woman with lung cancer.

This clone was recorded once. The chain carries TRBV20-1 and TRBJ2-7; 8 nucleotides align to TRBD2. CDR3 length: 15 amino acids. After removal of 3 bases from V and 2 bases from J, the junction contained 9 bases not matched to a gene. Germline V gene sequence: CDR1 DFQATT, CDR2 SNEGSKA (reference sequence). The CDR3 protein is CSASRLREGPYEQYF. The CDR3 coding sequence is TGCAGTGCTAGTAGGTTACGGGAGGGCCCCTACGAGCAGTACTTC.

The chain has TRBV28 and TRBJ2-1; 9 bases agree with TRBD2. The CDR3 sequence is 15 residues long. Germline assignment: CDR1 MDHEN and CDR2 SYDVKM. The ends lost 6 bases at V and 1 base at J; junction bases unmatched: 4. This CDR3 reads CASRAAGGSYNEQFF. CDR3 nucleotides: TGTGCCAGCAGGGCGGCGGGAGGGTCCTACAATGAGCAGTTCTTC.

V gene TRBV5-1 combines with J gene TRBJ2-2; 9 positions agree with TRBD1. V was clipped by 2 bases and J by 7 bases; unmatched bases: 9. Germline values: CDR1 SGHRS, CDR2 YFSETQ. The CDR3 sequence is 16 residues long. CDR3 DNA sequence: TGCGCCAGCAGCTTACAGGGGGCGAGTATAAACGGGGAGCTGTTTTTT. Translating it yields CASSLQGASINGELFF.

The rearrangement links TRBV5-1 to TRBJ1-2; 7 positions agree with TRBD1. V shed 4 bases and J 7 bases; nucleotides not matched to a gene: 10. The CDR3 loop spans 14 amino acids. Germline CDR1 is SGHRS and CDR2 is YFSETQ. As DNA, the CDR3 is TGCGCCAGCAGCCCTAGCGACAGGGAACGTGGCTACACCTTC. Amino acid sequence: CASSPSDRERGYTF.

J is TRBJ1-2 and V is TRBV30; tentatively, D is TRBD1 (5 bases). The CDR3 is made up of 14 amino acids. V was pared by 0 bases and J by 7 bases, with 15 bases between. Germline assignment: CDR1 GTSNPN and CDR2 SVGIG (reference sequence). The DNA of the CDR3 is TGTGCCTGGAGTGTAATGGGGAGGGGAGGTGGCTACACCTTC. It yields the protein CAWSVMGRGGGYTF.

The chain couples TRBV29-1 to TRBJ1-1, with 7 bases aligning to TRBD1. Germline-derived CDR1 and CDR2 are SQVTM and ANQGSEA. J was trimmed by 5 bases and V by 6 bases; bases with no gene match: 9. This CDR3 spans 13 amino acids. DNA for the CDR3: TGCAGCGTCACCAGAAGGGGGCAAACTGAAGCTTTCTTT. Translated: CSVTRRGQTEAFF.

This chain connects TRBV5-1 to TRBJ2-5; D uncertain. Trimming shortened V by 3 bases and J by 5 bases, and 8 bases separated the two germline ends. Germline-derived CDR1 and CDR2 are SGHRS and YFSETQ. The CDR3 consists of 12 residues. This chain's CDR3 is CASSYQWETQYF. DNA for the CDR3: TGCGCCAGCAGCTATCAGTGGGAGACCCAGTACTTC.

The count of this clone is one. CDR3 bases: TGTGCCAGCAGTTTGAGTAGTAGTTCCTACAATGAGCAGTTCTTC. Its translation is CASSLSSSSYNEQFF. J is TRBJ2-1 and V is TRBV6-6; no clear D gene. V lost 4 bases and J lost 1, with 11 bases in between. The CDR3 loop spans 15 amino acids. The V gene's germline CDR1 is MNHNY and CDR2 SVGAGI (reference sequence).

This chain uses TRBV2 with TRBJ2-2, with D perhaps matching TRBD1 (6 bases). From germline, CDR1 is SNHLY and CDR2 FYNNEI. This CDR3 has 18 amino acids. V was cut by 6 bases and J by 0 bases, with 20 bases left in between. CDR3 sequence: CASRVRTELSANTGELFF. In DNA, the CDR3 is TGTGCCAGCAGAGTTAGGACAGAACTCTCGGCGAACACCGGGGAGCTGTTTTTT.

This chain connects TRBV29-1 to TRBJ2-3; a weak D match, TRBD2 (5 bases). The CDR3 has 12 residues. CDR1 SQVTM and CDR2 ANQGSEA come from the germline V gene. Trimming removed 5 bases at V and 9 bases at J, with 15 bases between. CDR3 sequence reads: CSVSSLGVTQYF. DNA for the CDR3: TGCAGCGTTTCCTCACTAGGTGTCACGCAGTATTTT.

The rearrangement uses TRBV3-1 (or the pseudogene TRBV3-2) and TRBJ1-1; D may be TRBD1 (6 bases). The germline V and J ends were trimmed by 2 bases and 5 bases, with 15 bases remaining between them. The CDR3 has 15 amino acids. The germline CDR1 and CDR2 sequences are LGHDT and YNNKEL (reference sequence). Here the CDR3 reads CASSQFAGAMTEAFF. In DNA form, the CDR3 reads TGTGCCAGCAGCCAATTTGCGGGGGCGATGACTGAAGCTTTCTTT.

The gene calls are TRBV5-1 and TRBJ2-5, with 11 nucleotides matching TRBD1. This CDR3 comprises 15 residues. Germline V lookup: CDR1 SGHRS, CDR2 YFSETQ. The V and J ends lost 3 bases and 5 bases, in that order; junction bases with no gene match: 6. Here the CDR3 reads CASSWTGGRGETQYF. The CDR3 DNA sequence: TGCGCCAGCAGCTGGACAGGGGGCCGAGGGGAGACCCAGTACTTC.

The CDR3 protein is CASSLEGGPSPLHF. DNA for the CDR3: TGTGCCAGCAGCTTAGAGGGGGGGCCTTCACCCCTCCACTTT. The chain recombines TRBV7-8 with TRBJ1-6; a possible D gene is TRBD1 (6 bases). The CDR3 extends over 14 amino acids. In germline, CDR1 is SGHVS, CDR2 FQNEAQ. V shed 1 base and J shed 9 bases, with 10 bases lying between them.

The chain joins TRBV6-5 to TRBJ2-7; D possibly corresponds to TRBD2 (5 bases). The CDR3 is 14 amino acids. The ends were cut back, 6 bases at V and 2 bases at J, with 14 bases in the middle. Germline V gives CDR1 MNHEY, CDR2 SVGAGI. The CDR3 is CASRRASHPYEQYF. In nucleotides, the CDR3 is TGTGCCAGCAGGAGGGCATCCCATCCCTACGAGCAGTACTTC.

There are a few counts of this clone. The rearrangement links TRBV3-1 (or the pseudogene TRBV3-2) to TRBJ2-4; tentative D call: TRBD2 (6 bases). This CDR3 is 14 amino acids long. Trimming took off 4 bases at V and 5 bases at J, with 12 bases between the two ends. The germline gives CDR1 LGHDT, CDR2 YNNKEL (reference sequence). CDR3 sequence reads: CASSLQGGENIQYF. The CDR3 DNA sequence: TGTGCCAGCAGCCTTCAGGGCGGGGAAAACATTCAGTACTTC.

The chain carries TRBV28 and TRBJ2-7, with D possibly being TRBD2 (6 bases). V lost 6 bases to trimming and J lost 4 bases, with 19 bases between them. The CDR3 spans 15 residues. Germline V gene lookup returns CDR1 MDHEN and CDR2 SYDVKM. CDR3 amino acids: CASSSRGTFPYEQYF. The CDR3 region has the DNA TGTGCCAGCAGCTCCCGAGGGACTTTTCCATACGAGCAGTACTTC.

The CDR3 DNA sequence: TGCGCCAGCAGTGAGCCGGGCTCTGTGGTTTCGGGCTACACCTTC. This encodes CASSEPGSVVSGYTF. The chain is built from TRBV5-1 and TRBJ1-2, with unresolved D. Between the trimmed V and J ends, which lost 5 bases and 8 bases, there was a span of 22 bases. Per germline, CDR1 SGHRS and CDR2 YFSETQ. There are 15 residues in the CDR3.